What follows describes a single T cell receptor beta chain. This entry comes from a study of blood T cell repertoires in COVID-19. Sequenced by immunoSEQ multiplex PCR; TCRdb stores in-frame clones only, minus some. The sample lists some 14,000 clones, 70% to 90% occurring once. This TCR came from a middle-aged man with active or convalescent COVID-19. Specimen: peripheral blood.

CDR3: CASREPSGSQETQYF. In DNA form, the CDR3 reads TGTGCCAGCAGGGAGCCCAGCGGATCCCAAGAGACCCAGTACTTC. The genes are TRBV28 and TRBJ2-5; a possible D gene is TRBD2 (5 bases). This CDR3 is built from 15 residues. Germline V gives CDR1 MDHEN, CDR2 SYDVKM. Deletions cut 6 bases from V and 1 base from J, with 15 bases between. Full variable domain (missing parts from reference TRBV28 and TRBJ2-5): DVKVTQSSRYLVKRTGEKVFLECVQDMDHENMFWYRQDPGLGLRLIYFSYDVKMKEKGDIPEGYSVSREKKERFSLILESASTNQTSMYLCASREPSGSQETQYFGPGTRLLVL.